This T cell receptor beta chain is from a study of OX40 agonist ivuxolimab in advanced cancers. The germline V gene has CDR1 MNHNS and CDR2 SASEGT. The CDR3 runs to 14 residues. V lost 6 bases to trimming and J lost 4 bases, with 15 bases between them. Sampling of blood occurred at baseline, cycle 4 day 1, and cycle 7 day 1. As regards this clone: What it recognizes is unknown.

Notes on the study in general: Dose levels from 0.1 to 3.0 mg/kg saw CD4+ and CD8+ blood T cells expand clonally by week 6.

Some clones are missing from TCRdb's copy, which holds only in-frame ones; the method was immunoSEQ multiplex PCR. The data show around 64,000 clones, with about 90% seen just once and 13% to 15% held by the top ten. Material: CD4+ or CD8+ T cells sorted from blood, obtained in a trial of the OX40 agonist ivuxolimab. V usage is TRBV6-1 and J usage is TRBJ2-5; D might be TRBD1 (5 bases). The clonotype was recovered from an adult with an advanced solid tumor such as melanoma, head and neck, liver or kidney cancer. CDR3 DNA: TGTGCCAGCAGCCTACACAAAAGGGGAGAGACCCAGTACTTC. It translates to CASSLHKRGETQYF.